These 29 T cell receptor beta chains came from one sample sequenced in a study of regulatory T cells in long-lasting Graves disease. Regarding time point: persistent/refractory GD, antithyroid drugs over 5 years with positive TRAb. The TCR library was made from RNA that had been extracted from PBMCs in TRIzol. Library construction for TCR beta used iRepertoire HTBI primers and Arm-PCR of CDR3 regions. Via MiXCR, TCRdb re-called the multiplex PCR reads, giving one row per CDR3 protein. The sample records 310,000 or so distinct CDR3 sequences, less than 20% being singletons. Sequencing was performed on peripheral blood mononuclear cells (PBMCs), taken when the disease was refractory, from a patient treated with antithyroid drugs. These receptors were taken from a female donor with Graves disease.

The V gene is TRBV5-1, the J gene TRBJ2-2; D is unclear. Germline assignment: CDR1 SGHRS and CDR2 YFSETQ. The V end lost 0 bases, the J end lost 6 bases, and 6 bases lay between the germline ends. The length of the CDR3 is 13 residues. In nucleotides, the CDR3 is TGCGCCAGCAGCTTGGGGGCCGCCGGGGAGCTGTTTTTT. It translates to CASSLGAAGELFF.

A note on this clonotype: This may come from a read error, since a much larger clone is one base off. The gene calls are TRBV11-2 and TRBJ1-1; D remains unclear. There are 14 residues in the CDR3. From germline, CDR1 is SGHAT and CDR2 FQNNGV. CDR3 region: CANSLVVSNTEAFF. CDR3 nucleotide sequence: TGTGCCAACAGCTTAGTAGTGTCGAACACTGAAGCTTTCTTT.

This clonotype has a count of ten or more. This sequence joins TRBV28 and TRBJ1-1, with a weak D call TRBD1 (5 bases). There are 14 residues in the CDR3. The ends were cut back, 3 bases at V and 5 bases at J, with 13 bases in the middle. Germline V gives CDR1 MDHEN, CDR2 SYDVKM. The CDR3 bases are TGTGCCAGCAGTTTTGGGGGTGCGGGGACTGAAGCTTTCTTT. This gives the protein CASSFGGAGTEAFF.

This clonotype was seen more than once but under ten times. The rearrangement links TRBV11-1 to TRBJ1-5, with TRBD1 matching over 8 bases. Germline V gives CDR1 SGHAT, CDR2 FQDESV (reference sequence). With 4 bases clipped from V and 4 bases from J, the junction kept 6 bases outside the gene matches. The CDR3 runs to 15 residues. The CDR3 sequence: CASSSGQGPNQPQHF. The CDR3 region has the DNA TGTGCCAGCAGCTCAGGACAGGGACCGAATCAGCCCCAGCATTTT.

This clonotype occurred a few times. This chain connects TRBV5-1 to TRBJ1-2; a weak D match, TRBD1 (5 bases). Germline loops: CDR1 SGHRS, CDR2 YFSETQ. This CDR3 comprises 15 residues. The V gene lost 5 bases and the J gene lost 4 bases, with 18 bases spanning the gap. This chain's CDR3 is CASRADTGVSYGYTF. The DNA of the CDR3 is TGCGCCAGCAGAGCGGACACGGGCGTTTCCTATGGCTACACCTTC.

This chain connects TRBV7-3 to TRBJ2-1, with D hard to call. Germline CDR1 reads SGHTA; CDR2 reads FQGTGA. Trimming took off 5 bases at V and 4 bases at J, with 9 bases between the two ends. The CDR3 is 13 amino acids. CDR3 bases: TGTGCCAGCAGCGCGGAGATATACAATGAGCAGTTCTTC. It codes for CASSAEIYNEQFF.

Worth noting for this clonotype: Sequence at one end of the junction differs from germline and may be a read error. V and J are TRBV3-1 and TRBJ1-2, with D possibly being TRBD1 (5 bases). CDR3 length equals 14 residues. Germline lookup yields CDR1 LGHDT and CDR2 YNNKEL (reference sequence). The DNA of the CDR3 is TGTGCCAGCAACCAACTACAGGACTCCTATGGCTACACCTTC. Translating gives CASNQLQDSYGYTF.

This sequence joins TRBV20-1 and TRBJ1-1, with D unclear. V was cut by 3 bases and J by 0 bases, with 11 bases left in between. CDR1 and CDR2 (germline): DFQATT, SNEGSKA (reference sequence). The CDR3 runs 14 residues. Here the CDR3 reads CSASQAGMNTEAFF. CDR3 nucleotide sequence: TGCAGTGCTAGCCAGGCAGGCATGAACACTGAAGCTTTCTTT.

This clonotype was recorded many times. V usage is TRBV2 and J usage is TRBJ2-2; D possibly corresponds to TRBD2 (6 bases). The germline V gene has CDR1 SNHLY and CDR2 FYNNEI. V lost 7 bases, J lost 5 bases, and 11 bases lay in between. The CDR3 is 13 amino acids. The CDR3 DNA is TGTGCCAGCAATGGTGCGGGGACCGGGGAGCTGTTTTTT. Its protein is CASNGAGTGELFF.

V gene TRBV12-5 combines with J gene TRBJ2-5, with 8 positions matching TRBD2. Germline CDR1 is LGHNT and CDR2 is FRNRAP. The junction had 27 bases not matched to a gene; V was cut back by 6 bases and J by 3 bases. The CDR3 loop spans 21 amino acids. CDR3 sequence reads: CASGHSTPLPPSGSLEETQYF. The CDR3 DNA follows: TGTGCTAGTGGCCACTCCACCCCACTCCCTCCCAGCGGGAGCCTTGAAGAGACCCAGTACTTC. Complete variable domain (other parts from reference TRBV12-5 and TRBJ2-5): DARVTQTPRHKVTEMGQEVTMRCQPILGHNTVFWYRQTMMQGLELLAYFRNRAPLDDSGMPKDRFSAEMPDATLATLKIQPSEPRDSAVYFCASGHSTPLPPSGSLEETQYFGPGTRLLVL.

This clonotype was detected a few times. J is TRBJ1-5 and V is TRBV19; maybe TRBD1 (5 bases). This CDR3 comprises 17 residues. The germline V gene encodes CDR1 LNHDA and CDR2 SQIVND (reference sequence). V lost 4 bases and J 2 bases, leaving 18 bases between the germline ends. DNA of the CDR3: TGTGCCAGTAGTAGGTCCCTGCAGACAGTCCGCAATCAGCCCCAGCATTTT. This codes for CASSRSLQTVRNQPQHF.

The chain is built from TRBV14 and TRBJ2-1, with 7 bases that match TRBD1. Germline V gene lookup returns CDR1 SGHDN and CDR2 FVKESK. The V segment lost 4 bases and the J segment 4 bases; nucleotides outside the gene matches: 7. The CDR3 sequence is 15 residues long. The CDR3 sequence is CASSLTGTAYNEQFF. CDR3 coding DNA: TGTGCCAGCAGCCTCACCGGGACAGCTTACAATGAGCAGTTCTTC.

This clonotype was detected many times. The V gene is TRBV7-3, the J gene TRBJ1-1, with D possibly TRBD1 on 6 matching bases. CDR3 size: 16 residues. V lost 5 bases, J lost 0 bases, and 16 bases lay in between. Germline CDR1 SGHTA, CDR2 FQGTGA. The CDR3 loop is CASSPSGTTMNTEAFF. CDR3 DNA: TGTGCCAGCAGCCCTTCAGGGACAACTATGAACACTGAAGCTTTCTTT.

This clonotype occurred a few times. The chain links TRBV3-1 to TRBJ1-6; the D gene is possibly TRBD1 (5 bases). The CDR3 covers 17 residues. Trimming pared 4 bases from V and 7 bases from J, leaving 20 bases between. Per germline, CDR1 LGHDT and CDR2 YNNKEL (reference sequence). The CDR3 loop reads CASSPGGTTRGNSPLHF. As DNA, the CDR3 is TGTGCCAGCAGCCCGGGCGGGACTACTAGAGGGAATTCACCCCTCCACTTT.

This clonotype was detected a few times. This chain joins TRBV3-1 and TRBJ1-2; TRBD1 aligns across 7 bases. The CDR3 runs 19 residues. Germline V gives CDR1 LGHDT, CDR2 YNNKEL (reference sequence). The J segment lost 5 bases and the V segment lost 3 bases, leaving 21 bases of the junction unmatched. CDR3 nucleotide sequence: TGTGCCAGCAGCCATTTAGGGCCACGAGGGACAGCAGCGAAGTATGGCTACACCTTC. Translation gives CASSHLGPRGTAAKYGYTF.

On this clonotype itself: With only one base between it and a far larger clone, this is likely a read error. The genes are TRBV11-2 and TRBJ2-4; possible D gene TRBD2, 7 bases. The CDR3 length is 13 residues. Between the trimmed V and J ends, which lost 5 bases and 9 bases, there was a span of 14 bases. Looked up from germline, CDR1 is SGHAT and CDR2 is FQNNGV. Written as DNA, the CDR3 is TGTGCCAGCAGCAGGGGGGGGGAGGGCATTCAGTACTTC. Its translation: CASSRGGEGIQYF.

This clonotype occurred a few times. The junction departs from germline at one end; a sequencing error may be responsible. This sequence joins TRBV30 and TRBJ1-4; D call uncertain. The CDR3 has 13 amino acids. Germline CDR1 reads GTSNPN; CDR2 reads SVGIG (reference sequence). The DNA for the CDR3 is TGTGCCTGGAGTTCGACCCTTAGAGAAAAACTGCTTTTT. Translation: CAWSSTLREKLLF.

The chain has TRBV24-1 and TRBJ2-2; TRBD1 is a possible D gene (6 bases). This CDR3 has 16 amino acids. CDR1 and CDR2 (germline): KGHDR, SFDVKD. The ends were cut back, 4 bases at V and 6 bases at J, with 17 bases in the middle. The CDR3 reads CATSEGGRVAAGELFF. The CDR3 DNA sequence: TGTGCCACCAGTGAAGGGGGAAGGGTGGCAGCCGGGGAGCTGTTTTTT.

The rearrangement links TRBV6-9 to TRBJ2-1, with D perhaps matching TRBD2 (5 bases). Per germline, CDR1 MNHGY and CDR2 SVAAGI. Trimming took off 3 bases at V and 2 bases at J, with 11 bases between the two ends. CDR3 length equals 15 residues. The CDR3 is CASSYSGVAYNEQFF. As DNA, the CDR3 is TGTGCCAGCAGTTACTCCGGGGTGGCCTACAATGAGCAGTTCTTC.

The CDR3 region has the DNA TGCGCCAGCAGCCTCCCGGGACAGGGTGCCTACGAGCAGTACTTC. Translating gives CASSLPGQGAYEQYF. This rearrangement joins TRBV4-1 to TRBJ2-7; 9 nucleotides agree with TRBD1. The length of the CDR3 is 15 residues. The germline gives CDR1 MGHRA, CDR2 YSYEKL. After removal of 4 bases from V and 2 bases from J, the junction contained 6 bases not matched to a gene.

As concerns this clonotype: The CDR3 ends on some other residue instead of the conserved phenylalanine or tryptophan, so this is likely a read error. This chain joins TRBV30 and TRBJ2-5, with 10 bases identical to TRBD2. Per germline, CDR1 GTSNPN and CDR2 SVGIG (reference sequence). This CDR3 spans 17 amino acids. Germline trimming cut 3 bases from V and 1 base from J; bases unmatched to any gene: 11. The CDR3, as DNA: TGTGCCTGGAGCATGGGTTGGACTAGCGGCCGCCAAGAGACCCAGTACCTC. The encoded protein is CAWSMGWTSGRQETQYL.

This chain uses TRBV5-1 with TRBJ2-7; D may correspond to TRBD1 or TRBD2 (5 bases each). V shed 4 bases and J shed 1 base, with 21 bases lying between them. The CDR3 covers 17 residues. Germline CDR1 reads SGHRS; CDR2 reads YFSETQ. CDR3: CASSRGAALTHSYEQYF. In DNA form, the CDR3 reads TGCGCCAGCAGCCGAGGGGCAGCCCTGACCCATTCCTACGAGCAGTACTTC. Full variable domain (outside the CDR3, taken from reference TRBV5-1 and TRBJ2-7): KAGVTQTPRYLIKTRGQQVTLSCSPISGHRSVSWYQQTPGQGLQFLFEYFSETQRNKGNFPGRFSGRQFSNSRSEMNVSTLELGDSALYLCASSRGAALTHSYEQYFGPGTRLTVT.

This clonotype has a count of ten or more. The chain joins TRBV12-3 or TRBV12-4 to TRBJ2-5; 9 bases agree with TRBD1. This CDR3 comprises 13 residues. V was clipped by 1 base and J by 7 bases; unmatched bases: 1. The CDR3 here is CASSLGQGVTQYF. DNA for the CDR3: TGTGCCAGCAGTTTAGGACAGGGGGTGACCCAGTACTTC.

This clonotype was found a few times. The chain recombines TRBV6-1 with TRBJ1-1, with TRBD1 matching 8 bases. V shed 7 bases and J 4 bases; nucleotides not matched to a gene: 8. Germline V CDR1 and CDR2: MNHNS, SASEGT. There are 14 residues in the CDR3. CDR3 nucleotide sequence: TGTGCCAGCACCCGGGGCACAGGGGGCACTGAAGCTTTCTTT. As protein: CASTRGTGGTEAFF.

This clonotype turned up a few times. This chain uses TRBV29-1 with TRBJ2-6; a weak D match, TRBD2 (5 bases). CDR1 and CDR2 from the germline V gene are SQVTM and ANQGSEA. The CDR3 length is 13 residues. Deletions cut 4 bases from V and 2 bases from J, with 6 bases between. CDR3 sequence: CSVGGPGANVLTF. As DNA, the CDR3 is TGCAGCGTTGGAGGGCCTGGGGCCAACGTCCTGACTTTC. Looking up the rest from reference TRBV29-1 and TRBJ2-6 gives the full variable domain: SAVISQKPSRDICQRGTSLTIQCQVDSQVTMMFWYRQQPGQSLTLIATANQGSEATYESGFVIDKFPISRPNLTFSTLTVSNMSPEDSSIYLCSVGGPGANVLTFGAGSRLTVL.

This rearrangement joins TRBV27 to TRBJ2-7; TRBD1 matches 9 bases. The J segment lost 6 bases and the V segment lost 3 bases, leaving 3 bases of the junction unmatched. The germline V gene encodes CDR1 MNHEY and CDR2 SMNVEV (reference sequence). The CDR3 is 13 residues long. CDR3 coding DNA: TGTGCCAGCAGTTTGGGACAGGGAGGCGAGCAGTACTTC. Protein sequence: CASSLGQGGEQYF.

This clonotype was detected many times. The chain links TRBV6-1 to TRBJ2-5; no clear D gene. V dropped 2 bases and J dropped 2 bases, with 9 bases sitting between them. CDR1 is MNHNS and CDR2 is SASEGT in the germline V gene. CDR3 size: 14 residues. CDR3 region: CASSESEAQETQYF. The CDR3 DNA reads TGTGCCAGCAGTGAAAGTGAGGCACAAGAGACCCAGTACTTC.

This clonotype was counted at least ten times. The CDR3 region has the DNA TGCAGTGCTAGTGCTGCACAGTCTAATCAGCCCCAGCATTTT. Residues: CSASAAQSNQPQHF. The chain joins TRBV20-1 to TRBJ1-5; D is ambiguous. Trimming pared 3 bases from V and 4 bases from J, leaving 13 bases between. Germline V gene sequence: CDR1 DFQATT, CDR2 SNEGSKA (reference sequence). This CDR3 is built from 14 residues.

The chain links TRBV5-5 to TRBJ1-3; D is unclear. The CDR3 has 15 residues. In germline, CDR1 is SGHKS, CDR2 YYEKEE (reference sequence). V was trimmed by 0 bases and J by 2 bases, leaving 9 bases between them. In DNA, the CDR3 is TGTGCCAGCAGCTTGGCTGGGATGGCTGGAAACACCATATATTTT. Protein product: CASSLAGMAGNTIYF. The full variable domain, with the rest looked up from reference TRBV5-5 and TRBJ1-3, is DAGVTQSPTHLIKTRGQQVTLRCSPISGHKSVSWYQQVLGQGPQFIFQYYEKEERGRGNFPDRFSARQFPNYSSELNVNALLLGDSALYLCASSLAGMAGNTIYFGEGSWLTVV.